What follows are 24 T cell receptor beta chains derived from one specimen sequenced in a study of cytomegalovirus exposure and HLA in healthy donors. 60 Vbeta and 13 Jbeta primers were used in PCR. Repertoires were generated with immunoSEQ multiplex PCR, while TCRdb's copy carries only in-frame clones and drops some. The sample contains about 120,000 clones, roughly 80% of which appear only once. Sequencing used PBMCs. Every receptor here comes from a man aged 25-40 years in good health and CMV-seropositive.

The chain joins TRBV30 to TRBJ1-1, with TRBD1 matching over 9 bases. With V trimmed by 2 bases and J by 11 bases, 3 bases remained unmatched. In germline, CDR1 is GTSNPN, CDR2 SVGIG (reference sequence). The CDR3 sequence is 11 residues long. This CDR3 is CAWSPGTGAFF. The CDR3 nucleotides are TGTGCCTGGAGTCCTGGGACAGGGGCTTTCTTT.

The V call is TRBV30, the J call TRBJ2-1; perhaps TRBD2 as D (6 bases). In germline, CDR1 is GTSNPN, CDR2 SVGIG (reference sequence). Trimming removed 0 bases from V and 5 bases from J, with 11 bases in between. This CDR3 has 14 amino acids. The CDR3 is CAWSVGGLNNEQFF. In DNA form, the CDR3 reads TGTGCCTGGAGTGTCGGGGGTCTCAACAATGAGCAGTTCTTC.

The rearrangement uses TRBV7-8 and TRBJ1-3; 7 bases agree with TRBD1. V shed 5 bases and J 0 bases; nucleotides not matched to a gene: 7. The CDR3 covers 16 residues. CDR1 and CDR2 (germline): SGHVS, FQNEAQ. The CDR3 region is CASSPAGQLSGNTIYF. As DNA, the CDR3 is TGTGCCAGCAGCCCGGCGGGACAGCTCTCTGGAAACACCATATATTTT.

V gene TRBV7-8 combines with J gene TRBJ1-2; 7 positions match TRBD1. Germline values: CDR1 SGHVS, CDR2 FQNEAQ. The trim removed 1 base at V and 4 bases at J, leaving 6 bases unmatched. The CDR3 runs 15 residues. The CDR3 loop is CASSLEGAGPYGYTF. CDR3 sequence (DNA): TGTGCCAGCAGCTTAGAGGGGGCAGGCCCCTATGGCTACACCTTC.

The CDR3 DNA reads as TGCGCCAGCACTCTAGCGGGGGCGGCCGGCGAGCAGTACTTC. Its protein product is CASTLAGAAGEQYF. V and J are TRBV10-2 and TRBJ2-7; 10 bases agree with TRBD2. The CDR3 is made up of 14 amino acids. Per germline, CDR1 WSHSY and CDR2 SAAADI. The V gene end was trimmed by 7 bases and the J gene end by 6 bases; junction bases not matched to a gene: 9.

This clone showed up just once. The chain couples TRBV19 to TRBJ1-5; the match to TRBD1 covers 7 bases. The ends lost 5 bases at V and 4 bases at J; junction bases unmatched: 8. This CDR3 is 15 amino acids long. The germline V gene encodes CDR1 LNHDA and CDR2 SQIVND (reference sequence). Here the CDR3 DNA reads TGTGCCAGTAGTTACTCGGGACAGACAAATCAGCCCCAGCATTTT. Protein sequence: CASSYSGQTNQPQHF.

The V call is TRBV25-1, the J call TRBJ2-7, with D perhaps TRBD2 (6 bases). The CDR3 runs to 13 residues. V was pared by 6 bases and J by 1 base, with 10 bases between. CDR1 MGHDK and CDR2 SYGVNS come from the germline V gene. The CDR3 sequence: CASRGGESYEQYF. Written as DNA, the CDR3 is TGTGCCAGCAGGGGGGGTGAATCCTACGAGCAGTACTTC.

This clone was seen more than once but under ten times. A junction boundary mismatches the germline segment, possibly from a read error. The chain uses TRBV7-6 and TRBJ2-7; D is perhaps TRBD1 (6 bases). Germline values: CDR1 SGHVS, CDR2 FNYEAQ. The CDR3 extends over 12 amino acids. The CDR3, as DNA: TGTGCTAGCACGAGGGGGTCCTACGAGCAGTACTTC. It specifies CASTRGSYEQYF.

The rearrangement joins TRBV5-1 to TRBJ2-3, with 8 bases that match TRBD1. This CDR3 has 14 amino acids. CDR1 and CDR2 (germline): SGHRS, YFSETQ. V was clipped by 4 bases and J by 3 bases; unmatched bases: 4. CDR3 DNA sequence: TGCGCCAGCAGCCCAGGACAGGGTACAGATACGCAGTATTTT. It codes for CASSPGQGTDTQYF.

This clone was counted between two and nine times. The V and J genes are TRBV2 and TRBJ1-5; no definite D call. CDR1 is SNHLY and CDR2 is FYNNEI in the germline V gene. The CDR3 consists of 15 residues. The V end lost 3 bases, the J end lost 0 bases, and 9 bases lay between the germline ends. The CDR3 protein is CASSDTDYSNQPQHF. CDR3 DNA: TGTGCCAGCAGTGATACAGACTATAGCAATCAGCCCCAGCATTTT.

As concerns this clone: The sample contains more than one DNA sequence encoding this CDR3. V usage is TRBV27 and J usage is TRBJ2-2; D remains unclear. Germline values: CDR1 MNHEY, CDR2 SMNVEV (reference sequence). The V and J ends lost 3 bases and 6 bases respectively, with 8 bases between them. This CDR3 comprises 13 residues. The CDR3 region has the DNA TGTGCCAGCAGTTTTACTCAGGCCGGGGAGCTGTTTTTT. Its protein product is CASSFTQAGELFF.

As regards this clone: The junction departs from the called germline gene at one end, perhaps through a read error. This sample also contains other DNA sequences that code for the same CDR3. The chain has TRBV9 and TRBJ2-7; 9 positions match TRBD2. Germline CDR1 reads SGDLS; CDR2 reads YYNGEE. There are 15 residues in the CDR3. The CDR3 here is CASSAGGGGAAEQYF. CDR3 DNA: TGTGCTAGCAGCGCCGGAGGCGGGGGGGCGGCCGAGCAGTACTTC.

By its share, this clone is medium-sized. The rearrangement joins TRBV2 to TRBJ1-5; 7 bases fit TRBD1. Germline trimming cut 4 bases from V and 4 bases from J; bases unmatched to any gene: 4. The germline CDR1 and CDR2 sequences are SNHLY and FYNNEI. The CDR3 runs to 14 residues. The CDR3 nucleotides read TGTGCCAGCAGTGTAGACAGGGAGAATCAGCCCCAGCATTTT. It yields the protein CASSVDRENQPQHF.

This clone has a handful of counts. V usage is TRBV9 and J usage is TRBJ1-1, with D uncertain. The germline V and J ends were trimmed by 4 bases and 2 bases, with 9 bases remaining between them. CDR1 and CDR2 (germline): SGDLS, YYNGEE. The CDR3 consists of 13 residues. The CDR3 sequence: CASSPHTNTEAFF. The CDR3 DNA reads as TGTGCCAGCAGCCCACATACAAACACTGAAGCTTTCTTT.

The chain combines TRBV18 with TRBJ2-1, with 9 positions matching TRBD1. The length of the CDR3 is 16 residues. V trimming: 3 bases; J trimming: 6 bases; junction bases outside the gene matches: 9. Germline V gives CDR1 KGHSH, CDR2 LQKENI. This chain's CDR3 is CASSPVWGTGFNEQFF. Here the CDR3 DNA reads TGTGCCAGCTCACCGGTATGGGGGACAGGGTTCAATGAGCAGTTCTTC.

V usage is TRBV19 and J usage is TRBJ2-3; 8 bases are shared with TRBD1. V trimming: 1 base; J trimming: 2 bases; junction bases outside the gene matches: 5. The CDR3 spans 16 residues. The germline gives CDR1 LNHDA, CDR2 SQIVND (reference sequence). CDR3 DNA: TGTGCCAGTAGTATAGGAGACAGGGGTTACACAGATACGCAGTATTTT. Its protein is CASSIGDRGYTDTQYF.

The V and J genes are TRBV9 and TRBJ2-5, with 9 positions matching TRBD1. The CDR3 has 15 residues. The V and J ends lost 4 bases and 7 bases, in that order; junction bases with no gene match: 11. Per germline, CDR1 SGDLS and CDR2 YYNGEE. The CDR3: CASSPRDRAFGTQYF. The CDR3 coding sequence is TGTGCCAGCAGCCCCCGGGACAGGGCTTTCGGGACCCAGTACTTC.

This clone has just a few counts. The chain combines TRBV6-6 with TRBJ1-2, with a weak D call TRBD1 (5 bases). Per germline, CDR1 MNHNY and CDR2 SVGAGI (reference sequence). V shed 2 bases and J shed 0 bases, with 13 bases lying between them. CDR3 length: 16 amino acids. CDR3 DNA: TGTGCCAGCAGTTACAGGCCCACGGGGGCTAACTATGGCTACACCTTC. Translating it yields CASSYRPTGANYGYTF.

This clone was counted at least ten times. The chain combines TRBV7-3 with TRBJ1-5; possible D gene TRBD1, 6 bases. V lost 1 base to trimming and J lost 2 bases, with 9 bases between them. CDR1 SGHTA and CDR2 FQGTGA come from the germline V gene. CDR3 size: 15 residues. DNA for the CDR3: TGTGCCAGCAGCTTAATGGCAGGGGGCAATCAGCCCCAGCATTTT. Protein sequence: CASSLMAGGNQPQHF.

This sequence joins TRBV2 and TRBJ2-2, with 11 bases lining up with TRBD2. V shed 2 bases and J 5 bases; nucleotides not matched to a gene: 4. The CDR3 contains 16 residues. CDR1 and CDR2 (germline): SNHLY, FYNNEI. CDR3 region: CASSEWLAGGTGELFF. CDR3 in DNA: TGTGCCAGCAGTGAATGGCTAGCGGGGGGTACCGGGGAGCTGTTTTTT.

The chain uses TRBV30 and TRBJ1-4, with D possibly being TRBD1 (5 bases). The germline V gene encodes CDR1 GTSNPN and CDR2 SVGIG (reference sequence). This CDR3 comprises 14 residues. V was trimmed by 0 bases and J by 8 bases, leaving 13 bases between them. The CDR3 DNA reads as TGTGCCTGGAGTGTAAGGCAGGGAGGGGAAAAACTGTTTTTT. It specifies CAWSVRQGGEKLFF.

The rearrangement uses TRBV5-6 and TRBJ2-4; perhaps TRBD2 as D (5 bases). CDR1 is SGHDT, CDR2 YYEEEE, per germline. The CDR3 is 15 amino acids. Trimming left V 0 bases short and J 6 bases short, with 13 bases between. CDR3 sequence: CASSLVGPSSNIQYF. The CDR3 nucleotides read TGTGCCAGCAGCTTGGTAGGTCCTAGCTCAAACATTCAGTACTTC.

V gene TRBV5-1 combines with J gene TRBJ2-1; TRBD1 matches 9 bases. Germline loops: CDR1 SGHRS, CDR2 YFSETQ. The V gene end was trimmed by 4 bases and the J gene end by 7 bases; junction bases not matched to a gene: 9. CDR3 length equals 15 residues. This chain's CDR3 is CASSPRTGEGNEQFF. The CDR3 nucleotides read TGCGCCAGCAGCCCCCGGACAGGGGAGGGGAATGAGCAGTTCTTC.

The V gene is TRBV9, the J gene TRBJ1-1; tentative D call: TRBD1 (6 bases). Germline assignment: CDR1 SGDLS and CDR2 YYNGEE. CDR3 length equals 18 residues. Trimming took off 4 bases at V and 0 bases at J, with 22 bases between the two ends. The CDR3 reads CASSMPPGGGGMNTEAFF. The CDR3 DNA is TGTGCCAGCAGCATGCCACCCGGGGGGGGCGGGATGAACACTGAAGCTTTCTTT.